The 22 T cell receptor beta chains in this list originate from one sample, sequenced in a study of cytomegalovirus exposure and HLA in healthy donors. The PCR was carried out with 60 Vbeta primers and 13 Jbeta primers. Assay used: immunoSEQ multiplex PCR; TCRdb lists only in-frame clones, some missing. The sample lists under 200,000 clones, 81% occurring once. Sequencing was performed on PBMCs. These receptor sequences come from a man in his forties in good health and CMV-seropositive.

The chain employs TRBV5-1 and TRBJ2-3; 7 positions match TRBD1. From germline, CDR1 is SGHRS and CDR2 YFSETQ. J lost 11 bases, V lost 4 bases, and 10 bases had no gene match. The CDR3 has 13 amino acids. CDR3 bases: TGCGCCAGCAGCCCGCAGACAGGGCAGTGGCAGTATTTT. Translated: CASSPQTGQWQYF.

To note about this clone: Other nucleotide sequences from this sample produce the same CDR3. This sequence joins TRBV28 and TRBJ2-1; D possibly corresponds to TRBD2 (6 bases). Germline V gives CDR1 MDHEN, CDR2 SYDVKM. V was trimmed by 0 bases and J by 3 bases, leaving 6 bases between them. The CDR3 loop spans 14 amino acids. CDR3 protein: CASSLWGGYNEQFF. For the CDR3, the DNA is TGTGCCAGCAGTTTATGGGGGGGCTACAATGAGCAGTTCTTC.

This clone has just a few counts. The V gene is TRBV21-1, the J gene TRBJ1-5. TRBV21-1 is designated a pseudogene. The CDR3 loop spans 20 amino acids. This CDR3 is CASSKGWGGPHLFSWRPQHF. The CDR3 DNA sequence: TGTGCCAGCAGCAAAGGGTGGGGGGGACCGCACCTCTTCTCTTGGCGGCCCCAGCATTTT.

This chain uses TRBV5-6 with TRBJ2-3; D gene ambiguous. The CDR3 is 15 amino acids. Germline CDR1 and CDR2: SGHDT and YYEEEE. V was shortened by 5 bases and J by 0 bases, with 13 bases between the two germline ends. CDR3 residues: CASRVRAPSTDTQYF. CDR3 coding DNA: TGTGCCAGCAGAGTTAGAGCCCCTAGCACAGATACGCAGTATTTT.

The gene calls are TRBV7-8 and TRBJ2-5, with 9 bases fitting TRBD2. The V segment lost 5 bases and the J segment 2 bases; nucleotides outside the gene matches: 9. The CDR3 length is 16 residues. Germline V gene data show CDR1 as SGHVS and CDR2 as FQNEAQ. As DNA, the CDR3 is TGTGCCAGCAGCCGGCGTCTAGCGGGGCAACAAGAGACCCAGTACTTC. The encoded protein is CASSRRLAGQQETQYF.

The chain employs TRBV7-2 and TRBJ1-2, with D possibly being TRBD1 (5 bases). Germline lookup yields CDR1 SGHTA and CDR2 FQGNSA. Trimming stripped 1 base from V and 1 base from J, with 10 bases between. This CDR3 comprises 15 residues. This chain's CDR3 is CASSLEGGVNYGYTF. The DNA for the CDR3 is TGTGCCAGCAGCTTAGAGGGAGGGGTTAACTATGGCTACACCTTC. Filled out from reference TRBV7-2 and TRBJ1-2, the complete variable domain reads GAGVSQSPSNKVTEKGKDVELRCDPISGHTALYWYRQSLGQGLEFLIYFQGNSAPDKSGLPSDRFSAERTGGSVSTLTIQRTQQEDSAVYLCASSLEGGVNYGYTFGSGTRLTVV.

CDR3 residues: CASSSATGLGETQYF. The CDR3 DNA reads as TGTGCCAGCAGCTCGGCGACAGGGCTCGGTGAGACCCAGTACTTC. This chain uses TRBV7-6 with TRBJ2-5; 7 bases agree with TRBD1. Germline trimming cut 4 bases from V and 5 bases from J; bases unmatched to any gene: 10. CDR1 is SGHVS, CDR2 FNYEAQ, per germline. The length of the CDR3 is 15 residues. Drawing the rest from reference TRBV7-6 and TRBJ2-5, the complete variable domain is GAGVSQSPRYKVTKRGQDVALRCDPISGHVSLYWYRQALGQGPEFLTYFNYEAQQDKSGLPNDRFSAERPEGSISTLTIQRTEQRDSAMYRCASSSATGLGETQYFGPGTRLLVL.

This clone came up a few times. This chain uses TRBV25-1 with TRBJ1-4; 7 bases agree with TRBD1. J was trimmed by 3 bases and V by 11 bases; bases with no gene match: 6. CDR3 length: 13 amino acids. Germline lookup yields CDR1 MGHDK and CDR2 SYGVNS. The CDR3 DNA is TGTGCCTCCCGGACAGGTTCTAATGAAAAACTGTTTTTT. Amino acid sequence: CASRTGSNEKLFF. The full variable domain, completed using reference TRBV25-1 and TRBJ1-4, is EADIYQTPRYLVIGTGKKITLECSQTMGHDKMYWYQQDPGMELHLIHYSYGVNSTEKGDLSSESTVSRIRTEHFPLTLESARPSHTSQYLCASRTGSNEKLFFGSGTQLSVL.

This chain links TRBV15 with TRBJ2-3; 13 bases map to TRBD2. CDR1 and CDR2 from the germline V gene are LNHNV and YYDKDF (reference sequence). Trimming took 2 bases from V and 3 from J; bases not matched to a gene: 14. The CDR3 consists of 20 residues. The CDR3 sequence is CATSRPEGLAGSRPTDTQYF. In DNA form, the CDR3 reads TGTGCCACCAGCAGACCTGAGGGACTAGCGGGGTCGCGCCCTACAGATACGCAGTATTTT.

The J gene is TRBJ1-5, the V gene TRBV19, with 7 bases identical to TRBD1. V trimming: 6 bases; J trimming: 7 bases; junction bases outside the gene matches: 6. This CDR3 is built from 13 residues. Germline lookup yields CDR1 LNHDA and CDR2 SQIVND (reference sequence). The DNA for the CDR3 is TGTGCCAGTAGGATGGGACAGCAACAGCCCCAGCATTTT. The encoded protein is CASRMGQQQPQHF.

The chain has TRBV6-5 and TRBJ2-3, with D perhaps TRBD2 (6 bases). The CDR3 runs to 13 residues. Germline CDR1 MNHEY, CDR2 SVGAGI. Trimming cost V 5 bases and J 3 bases, with 9 bases left between them. The DNA for the CDR3 is TGTGCCAGCAGTGAGGGGACTACAGATACGCAGTATTTT. It translates to CASSEGTTDTQYF.

This chain's CDR3 is CASSQERGGYEQYF. The CDR3 DNA sequence: TGCGCCAGCAGCCAAGAGCGGGGAGGTTACGAGCAGTACTTC. V is TRBV4-1 and J is TRBJ2-7, with D possibly matching TRBD2 (6 bases). Germline V gives CDR1 MGHRA, CDR2 YSYEKL. CDR3 length: 14 amino acids. The V end lost 0 bases, the J end lost 4 bases, and 10 bases lay between the germline ends.

This clone occurred once. This rearrangement joins TRBV7-2 to TRBJ2-7; 7 bases line up with TRBD2. Germline V gene data show CDR1 as SGHTA and CDR2 as FQGNSA. V was clipped by 1 base and J by 3 bases; unmatched bases: 6. The CDR3 sequence is 15 residues long. CDR3 sequence reads: CASSLVASGDYEQYF. Written as DNA, the CDR3 is TGTGCCAGCAGCTTAGTGGCTAGCGGTGACTACGAGCAGTACTTC.

The sample holds a few counts of this clone. This chain joins TRBV7-9 and TRBJ2-2, with a weak D call TRBD2 (6 bases). The CDR3 extends over 16 amino acids. Germline V gene lookup returns CDR1 SEHNR and CDR2 FQNEAQ (reference sequence). V was clipped by 5 bases and J by 4 bases, with 17 bases between them. The CDR3 nucleotides are TGTGCCAGCAGCACCCGGGACTTCGCCAGCACCGGGGAGCTGTTTTTT. This gives the protein CASSTRDFASTGELFF.

This clone appeared a single time. The chain links TRBV7-9 to TRBJ1-4, with a possible D match to TRBD1 (6 bases). This CDR3 has 14 residues. Germline CDR1 reads SEHNR; CDR2 reads FQNEAQ (reference sequence). V lost 5 bases and J lost 4, with 11 bases in between. The CDR3 bases are TGTGCCAGCAGCCCGGGCAGGGGTAATGAAAAACTGTTTTTT. Amino acid sequence: CASSPGRGNEKLFF. The whole variable domain, remainder taken from reference TRBV7-9 and TRBJ1-4, is DTGVSQNPRHKITKRGQNVTFRCDPISEHNRLYWYRQTLGQGPEFLTYFQNEAQLEKSRLLSDRFSAERPKGSFSTLEIQRTEQGDSAMYLCASSPGRGNEKLFFGSGTQLSVL.

In its sample, this clone was seen once. The chain combines TRBV9 with TRBJ2-5, with TRBD2 identical over 8 bases. This CDR3 region has 13 residues. Germline V gene sequence: CDR1 SGDLS, CDR2 YYNGEE. Losses at the gene ends were 3 bases for V and 3 bases for J; bases not matched to a gene: 1. CDR3 in DNA: TGTGCCAGCAGCGGTAGCGGGAAAGAGACCCAGTACTTC. Its translation is CASSGSGKETQYF.

CDR3: CASSLRGAPGGNSGGSLNEQFF. The CDR3 bases are TGTGCCAGCAGCTTAAGGGGGGCGCCAGGGGGGAATAGCGGGGGGTCTCTCAATGAGCAGTTCTTC. The chain links TRBV7-8 to TRBJ2-1, with 10 bases identical to TRBD2. There are 22 residues in the CDR3. The V gene's germline CDR1 is SGHVS and CDR2 FQNEAQ. The V segment lost 2 bases and the J segment 6 bases; nucleotides outside the gene matches: 25.

The rearrangement joins TRBV15 to TRBJ2-4, with TRBD1 identical over 8 bases. Germline V gene lookup returns CDR1 LNHNV and CDR2 YYDKDF (reference sequence). The CDR3 totals 15 residues. V gave up 0 bases and J gave up 13 bases; unmatched junction bases: 11. CDR3 in amino acids: CATSRDPGGAGRQYF. Here the CDR3 DNA reads TGTGCCACCAGCAGAGATCCAGGGGGCGCGGGGCGACAGTACTTC.

This clone was counted between two and nine times. The rearrangement uses TRBV28 and TRBJ1-2, with D unresolved. This CDR3 has 14 amino acids. Trimming took 2 bases from V and 4 from J, leaving 11 bases between them. Germline V gene data show CDR1 as MDHEN and CDR2 as SYDVKM. The CDR3 region is CASSLGRRFYGYTF. The DNA of the CDR3 is TGTGCCAGCAGTTTAGGTCGGAGATTCTATGGCTACACCTTC.

Only a few counts were recorded for this clone. The chain couples TRBV9 to TRBJ2-3, with 12 bases that match TRBD2. Trimming at V came to 3 bases and at J to 3 bases, leaving 11 bases not matched to a gene. CDR3 length equals 18 residues. In germline, CDR1 is SGDLS, CDR2 YYNGEE. The CDR3 sequence: CASSAGASGGGGTDTQYF. In nucleotides, the CDR3 is TGTGCCAGCAGCGCTGGGGCTAGCGGGGGGGGCGGTACAGATACGCAGTATTTT.

The chain joins TRBV11-2 to TRBJ1-5; D might be TRBD1 (6 bases). The ends were cut back, 5 bases at V and 1 base at J, with 12 bases in the middle. The CDR3 sequence is 15 residues long. Germline-derived CDR1 and CDR2 are SGHAT and FQNNGV. CDR3 residues: CASSPGHRSNQPQHF. Written as DNA, the CDR3 is TGTGCCAGCAGCCCGGGACATAGGAGCAATCAGCCCCAGCATTTT.

This clone was found once. The chain is built from TRBV28 and TRBJ2-7, with D tentatively TRBD1 (6 bases). Trimming cost V 2 bases and J 3 bases, with 8 bases left between them. This CDR3 contains 13 residues. Germline loops: CDR1 MDHEN, CDR2 SYDVKM. CDR3 region: CASSLEQGYEQYF. In DNA, the CDR3 is TGTGCCAGCAGTTTAGAACAGGGCTACGAGCAGTACTTC.